The 32 T cell receptor beta chains given below trace back to one sample, sequenced in a study of cytomegalovirus exposure and HLA in healthy donors. Data came from immunoSEQ multiplex PCR; TCRdb stores just in-frame clones and leaves some out. The table records some 75,000 clones, approximately 96% of them present only once. Specimen: PBMCs. Receptor source: a woman in her late teens or twenties in good health and CMV-seronegative.

This clone was counted once. This chain joins TRBV10-3 and TRBJ2-3, with D perhaps TRBD2 (5 bases). Trimming took 0 bases from V and 3 from J, leaving 7 bases between them. The CDR3 is made up of 14 amino acids. Germline-derived CDR1 and CDR2 are ENHRY and SYGVKD. As DNA, the CDR3 is TGTGCCATCAGTGAGTCTTCGGGAACAGATACGCAGTATTTT. It specifies CAISESSGTDTQYF.

The chain employs TRBV27 and TRBJ2-3; no reliable D call. The germline V and J ends were trimmed by 2 bases and 0 bases, with 6 bases remaining between them. The CDR3 length is 14 residues. Germline V CDR1 and CDR2: MNHEY, SMNVEV (reference sequence). The CDR3, as DNA: TGTGCCAGCAGTTTACAGGCTAGCACAGATACGCAGTATTTT. Protein: CASSLQASTDTQYF.

This clone was seen once. The rearrangement joins TRBV5-1 to TRBJ1-6; no clear D. From germline, CDR1 is SGHRS and CDR2 YFSETQ. The V end lost 4 bases, the J end lost 3 bases, and 8 bases lay between the germline ends. This CDR3 is built from 14 residues. CDR3 in amino acids: CASSGGIYNSPLHF. The DNA for the CDR3 is TGCGCCAGCAGCGGCGGGATCTATAATTCACCCCTCCACTTT. The variable domain in full, completed from reference TRBV5-1 and TRBJ1-6, reads KAGVTQTPRYLIKTRGQQVTLSCSPISGHRSVSWYQQTPGQGLQFLFEYFSETQRNKGNFPGRFSGRQFSNSRSEMNVSTLELGDSALYLCASSGGIYNSPLHFGNGTRLTVT.

The chain uses TRBV4-1 and TRBJ2-1, with D possibly being TRBD2 (5 bases). Germline V lookup: CDR1 MGHRA, CDR2 YSYEKL. The V end lost 0 bases, the J end lost 4 bases, and 13 bases lay between the germline ends. This CDR3 region has 16 residues. DNA of the CDR3: TGCGCCAGCAGCCAAGAGGACTCCACGTGGTACAATGAGCAGTTCTTC. It encodes CASSQEDSTWYNEQFF.

The V and J genes are TRBV6-5 and TRBJ2-2; 10 bases fit TRBD2. The CDR3 runs to 15 residues. Germline CDR1 is MNHEY and CDR2 is SVGAGI. The V and J ends lost 7 bases and 3 bases, in that order; junction bases with no gene match: 5. CDR3 loop: CASKRLAGDTGELFF. As DNA, the CDR3 is TGTGCCAGCAAGCGGCTAGCGGGAGACACCGGGGAGCTGTTTTTT.

The V gene is TRBV6-1, the J gene TRBJ2-7; a weak D match, TRBD1 (6 bases). Per the germline V gene, CDR1 is MNHNS and CDR2 is SASEGT. V was cut by 2 bases and J by 0 bases, with 11 bases left in between. CDR3 length: 15 residues. CDR3 region: CASSEPGQNSYEQYF. The CDR3 region has the DNA TGTGCCAGCAGTGAACCCGGACAGAACTCCTACGAGCAGTACTTC.

This rearrangement joins TRBV19 to TRBJ1-1, with D tentatively TRBD1 (6 bases). Trimming took 6 bases from V and 5 from J, leaving 19 bases between them. CDR3 length: 15 amino acids. Germline V gene data show CDR1 as LNHDA and CDR2 as SQIVND (reference sequence). As DNA, the CDR3 is TGTGCCAGTAGATCACGGGGGGGGGCCTGGACTGAAGCTTTCTTT. Translating gives CASRSRGGAWTEAFF.

As to this clone: Other DNA sequences from this sample encode an identical CDR3 as well. The rearrangement links TRBV7-9 to TRBJ1-1; TRBD1 is a possible D gene (5 bases). This CDR3 comprises 13 residues. CDR1 is SEHNR, CDR2 FQNEAQ, per germline (reference sequence). V was trimmed by 1 base and J by 5 bases, leaving 8 bases between them. The CDR3 reads CASSLDTGTEAFF. The CDR3 DNA reads TGTGCCAGCAGCTTAGATACAGGAACTGAAGCTTTCTTT.

As regards this clone: The junction departs from germline at one end; a sequencing error may be responsible. The CDR3 nucleotides read TGTGCCAGCACCCCGGGACTAGGCTCGTCGTGG. This sequence encodes CASTPGLGSSW. The V gene is TRBV7-9, the J gene TRBJ2-7; 8 bases agree with TRBD2. The CDR3 has 11 residues. Per germline, CDR1 SEHNR and CDR2 FQNEAQ (reference sequence).

The V gene is TRBV13, the J gene TRBJ1-5; D unclear. From germline, CDR1 is PRHDT and CDR2 FYEKMQ (reference sequence). The CDR3 has 14 amino acids. V lost 5 bases to trimming and J lost 3 bases, with 11 bases between them. The CDR3, as DNA: TGTGCCAGCAGCCGCGGGTCCTACAATCAGCCCCAGCATTTT. This sequence encodes CASSRGSYNQPQHF.

V usage is TRBV19 and J usage is TRBJ2-3; 9 bases agree with TRBD2. Germline-derived CDR1 and CDR2 are LNHDA and SQIVND (reference sequence). CDR3 length: 14 residues. Trimming took 9 bases from V and 3 from J; bases not matched to a gene: 7. The chain's CDR3 is CASRLAGETDTQYF. As DNA, the CDR3 is TGTGCCAGCCGCTTAGCGGGAGAAACAGATACGCAGTATTTT.

This clone has just one count. The chain employs TRBV4-1 and TRBJ2-5, with TRBD1 matching over 7 bases. V lost 3 bases to trimming and J lost 2 bases; unmatched junction nucleotides: 12. Looked up from germline, CDR1 is MGHRA and CDR2 is YSYEKL. The CDR3 consists of 17 residues. The CDR3 loop reads CASSHGYRDSLQETQYF. DNA of the CDR3: TGCGCCAGCAGCCACGGCTATCGGGACAGCCTTCAAGAGACCCAGTACTTC.

The V call is TRBV6-5, the J call TRBJ1-4; the D is unclear. Germline-derived CDR1 and CDR2 are MNHEY and SVGAGI. There are 15 residues in the CDR3. Trimming cost V 8 bases and J 7 bases, with 20 bases left between them. The CDR3 is CASGVSPWSGEKLFF. As DNA, the CDR3 is TGTGCCAGCGGAGTGTCTCCTTGGTCCGGTGAAAAACTGTTTTTT.

CDR3 in amino acids: CASSIQVVGRRNEQFF. The CDR3, as DNA: TGTGCCAGCAGCATCCAGGTGGTGGGGAGGCGGAATGAGCAGTTCTTC. The J gene is TRBJ2-1, the V gene TRBV7-2; possibly TRBD2 for D (6 bases). The CDR3 runs to 16 residues. Germline V gene sequence: CDR1 SGHTA, CDR2 FQGNSA. With 5 bases removed from V and 7 bases from J, the gap between germline ends came to 21 bases.

The chain is built from TRBV5-1 and TRBJ1-4, with 8 bases lining up with TRBD1. The CDR3 has 19 residues. In germline, CDR1 is SGHRS, CDR2 YFSETQ. The V segment lost 4 bases and the J segment 6 bases; nucleotides outside the gene matches: 20. Here the CDR3 reads CASSPGGQGIFSSDEKLFF. CDR3 DNA: TGCGCCAGCAGCCCTGGCGGACAGGGAATATTCTCTAGCGATGAAAAACTGTTTTTT.

The chain has TRBV5-1 and TRBJ1-5, with no clear D. CDR1 and CDR2 (germline): SGHRS, YFSETQ. The germline V and J ends were trimmed by 9 bases and 5 bases, with 18 bases remaining between them. The CDR3 spans 14 residues. CDR3 in DNA: TGCGCCACCGAGGGTTTAGGCCGTGATCAGCCCCAGCATTTT. Its translation is CATEGLGRDQPQHF.

This CDR3 reads CASSFTGRETQYF. DNA of the CDR3: TGTGCCAGCAGCTTTACAGGGCGAGAGACCCAGTACTTC. The chain has TRBV7-2 and TRBJ2-5; tentatively, D is TRBD1 (6 bases). Germline CDR1 reads SGHTA; CDR2 reads FQGNSA. The length of the CDR3 is 13 residues. V was shortened by 3 bases and J by 4 bases, with 9 bases between the two germline ends. The variable domain in full, with the rest retrieved from reference TRBV7-2 and TRBJ2-5, is GAGVSQSPSNKVTEKGKDVELRCDPISGHTALYWYRQSLGQGLEFLIYFQGNSAPDKSGLPSDRFSAERTGGSVSTLTIQRTQQEDSAVYLCASSFTGRETQYFGPGTRLLVL.

The chain joins TRBV27 to TRBJ2-7, with a weak D call TRBD2 (6 bases). The ends were cut back, 7 bases at V and 3 bases at J, with 19 bases in the middle. The germline CDR1 and CDR2 sequences are MNHEY and SMNVEV (reference sequence). This CDR3 spans 15 amino acids. CDR3 sequence: CASKTTSGGGYEQYF. The CDR3 DNA reads TGTGCCAGCAAAACAACGTCCGGGGGTGGCTACGAGCAGTACTTC.

This chain joins TRBV18 and TRBJ2-1; TRBD2 is a possible D gene (5 bases). The V gene lost 4 bases and the J gene lost 2 bases, with 27 bases spanning the gap. This CDR3 has 20 amino acids. Germline V gene sequence: CDR1 KGHSH, CDR2 LQKENI. The CDR3 spells CASSLLEPGTDWGPYNEQFF. The CDR3 nucleotides are TGTGCCAGCTCACTCCTCGAACCGGGAACTGATTGGGGTCCCTACAATGAGCAGTTCTTC.

The chain joins TRBV27 to TRBJ1-5, with D unclear. V was trimmed by 5 bases and J by 7 bases, leaving 18 bases between them. From germline, CDR1 is MNHEY and CDR2 SMNVEV (reference sequence). This CDR3 comprises 15 residues. The CDR3 here is CASSPQSGSHQPQHF. The CDR3 coding sequence is TGTGCCAGCAGTCCTCAATCCGGGTCCCACCAGCCCCAGCATTTT.

The V gene is TRBV4-1, the J gene TRBJ2-7, with 8 bases fitting TRBD2. The V gene end was trimmed by 1 base and the J gene end by 5 bases; junction bases not matched to a gene: 4. The CDR3 length is 14 residues. The V gene's germline CDR1 is MGHRA and CDR2 YSYEKL. The chain's CDR3 is CASSQVGREDEQYF. The CDR3 bases are TGCGCCAGCAGCCAAGTCGGGCGGGAGGACGAGCAGTACTTC.

The rearrangement links TRBV7-6 to TRBJ1-2, with a tentative D call TRBD1 (6 bases). V gave up 1 base and J gave up 4 bases, with 10 bases separating them. Germline V gene lookup returns CDR1 SGHVS and CDR2 FNYEAQ. This CDR3 has 14 amino acids. CDR3 in DNA: TGTGCCAGCAGCTTAGGGGGGGGCGGCTATGGCTACACCTTC. This sequence encodes CASSLGGGGYGYTF.

This chain links TRBV18 with TRBJ1-5, with 7 bases fitting TRBD1. The germline gives CDR1 KGHSH, CDR2 LQKENI. The CDR3 has 15 amino acids. The V gene end was trimmed by 0 bases and the J gene end by 4 bases; junction bases not matched to a gene: 3. CDR3: CASSPPGQSNQPQHF. The CDR3 nucleotides are TGTGCCAGCTCACCACCGGGACAGTCTAATCAGCCCCAGCATTTT.

J is TRBJ2-1 and V is TRBV19, with 7 nucleotides matching TRBD2. The CDR3 sequence is 16 residues long. The germline V gene encodes CDR1 LNHDA and CDR2 SQIVND (reference sequence). With 5 bases clipped from V and 5 bases from J, the junction kept 12 bases outside the gene matches. The CDR3 sequence: CASSSWRTRTHNEQFF. CDR3 DNA sequence: TGTGCCAGTAGTTCCTGGCGGACTAGGACACACAATGAGCAGTTCTTC.

V gene TRBV19 combines with J gene TRBJ2-2, with D maybe TRBD2 (6 bases). V lost 7 bases and J lost 6, with 21 bases in between. There are 16 residues in the CDR3. CDR1 and CDR2 (germline): LNHDA, SQIVND (reference sequence). The CDR3 DNA sequence: TGTGCCAGTAATGTGCTGGGCGGGATAGGTTCCGGGGAGCTGTTTTTT. Encoded protein: CASNVLGGIGSGELFF.

The chain employs TRBV5-1 and TRBJ1-6, with a tentative D call TRBD1 (6 bases). From germline, CDR1 is SGHRS and CDR2 YFSETQ. V gave up 4 bases and J gave up 0 bases, with 20 bases separating them. The CDR3 consists of 19 residues. Written as DNA, the CDR3 is TGCGCCAGCAGCCGAGGTGCAGGACAGCCGGGCTCCTATAATTCACCCCTCCACTTT. It is translated as CASSRGAGQPGSYNSPLHF.

The chain employs TRBV10-1 and TRBJ2-3; no clear D. The CDR3 contains 9 residues. Germline V gives CDR1 WNHNN, CDR2 SYGVQD (reference sequence). For the CDR3, the DNA is TGCACTCAAACAGATACGCAGTATTTT. Its translation is CTQTDTQYF.

The V call is TRBV20-1, the J call TRBJ1-1; D not resolved. Per the germline V gene, CDR1 is DFQATT and CDR2 is SNEGSKA (reference sequence). This CDR3 comprises 11 residues. V was cut by 5 bases and J by 6 bases, with 10 bases left in between. CDR3 DNA: TGCAGTGCTGAATGGGGAGCTGAAGCTTTCTTT. The encoded protein is CSAEWGAEAFF.

V is TRBV6-5 and J is TRBJ1-1; 8 positions agree with TRBD1. Germline-derived CDR1 and CDR2 are MNHEY and SVGAGI. The CDR3 has 15 residues. The V and J ends lost 4 bases and 0 bases, in that order; junction bases with no gene match: 4. The CDR3 DNA follows: TGTGCCAGCAGTTTCGGGGACAGGATGAACACTGAAGCTTTCTTT. Protein sequence: CASSFGDRMNTEAFF.

The CDR3 nucleotides read TGTGCCAGCAGCTTAAGGGGACTAGCGGGAGGGCCCTACGAGCAGTACTTC. Translation gives CASSLRGLAGGPYEQYF. The chain links TRBV11-3 to TRBJ2-7; TRBD2 matches 16 bases. The CDR3 consists of 17 residues. V was pared by 2 bases and J by 2 bases, with 3 bases of the junction left unmatched. From germline, CDR1 is SGHNT and CDR2 YENEEA. The complete variable domain, with remaining parts taken from reference TRBV11-3 and TRBJ2-7, reads EAGVVQSPRYKIIEKKQPVAFWCNPISGHNTLYWYLQNLGQGPELLIRYENEEAVDDSQLPKDRFSAERLKGVDSTLKIQPAELGDSAVYLCASSLRGLAGGPYEQYFGPGTRLTVT.

The chain's CDR3 is CASRMTRGTSHSYEQYF. For the CDR3, the DNA is TGTGCCAGCAGGATGACCCGCGGGACTTCCCACTCCTACGAGCAGTACTTC. The gene calls are TRBV25-1 and TRBJ2-7; tentatively, D is TRBD2 (6 bases). The CDR3 runs 17 residues. Germline CDR1 is MGHDK and CDR2 is SYGVNS. Trimming shortened V by 6 bases and J by 0 bases, and 21 bases separated the two germline ends.

J is TRBJ1-2 and V is TRBV6-1, with 9 nucleotides matching TRBD1. CDR1 MNHNS and CDR2 SASEGT come from the germline V gene. V lost 8 bases and J lost 3; bases outside the gene matches: 10. CDR3 length: 15 residues. CDR3 amino acids: CASGGQGGSDYGYTF. CDR3 in DNA: TGTGCCAGCGGGGGACAGGGAGGGTCTGACTATGGCTACACCTTC.